A selection of T cell receptor beta chains follows, all from one sample in a study of metastatic and nonmetastatic thyroid tumors. TCRdb reprocessed the PCR reads via MiXCR. Of roughly 15,000 clones detected, about a quarter appear once; the ten largest clones hold approximately 11%. The sequenced material came from blood. All receptors derive from a male donor with papillary thyroid cancer or a benign thyroid nodule (not recorded which). Some clones in this sample may be carry-over from other donors' samples. Each CDR3 is given with its conserved first and last residue. A D gene is named only where the DNA matches it firmly. Clone size appears in some rows only: once, few, many, or a class for an expanded clone.

cdr3_aa,cdr3_nt,clone_size,j_call,v_call,d_call
CASTLGTYEQYF,TGTGCCAGCACCCTCGGGACCTACGAGCAGTACTTC,few,TRBJ2-7,TRBV6-1,NA
CAWSAPLEGVRHTF,TGTGCCTGGAGTGCCCCCCTCGAAGGTGTGCGCCACACCTTC,NA,TRBJ1-2,TRBV30,NA
CASSGHDRGNQPQHF,TGTGCCAGCAGTGGACACGACAGGGGCAATCAGCCCCAGCATTTT,NA,TRBJ1-5,TRBV28,TRBD1
CASSLASGGASRELFF,TGTGCCAGCAGTCTTGCGAGCGGGGGGGCATCCCGGGAGCTGTTTTTT,few,TRBJ2-2,TRBV6-1,TRBD2
CASSLPGQGGMYEQYF,TGTGCCAGCAGCTTACCCGGACAGGGGGGGATGTACGAGCAGTACTTC,many,TRBJ2-7,TRBV7-6,TRBD1
CAIRDTGTDNYEQYF,TGTGCCATCAGGGACACCGGGACAGACAACTACGAGCAGTACTTC,few,TRBJ2-7,TRBV10-3,TRBD1
CASSTLAGGRNEQFF,TGTGCCAGCAGCACCTTAGCGGGAGGTCGCAATGAGCAGTTCTTC,NA,TRBJ2-1,TRBV11-1,TRBD2
CATTARQSRGKLFF,TGTGCCACCACGGCCCGGCAATCCCGCGGAAAACTGTTTTTT,few,TRBJ1-4,TRBV28,NA
CASSSSGLAAMGYTDTQYF,TGTGCCAGCAGTTCATCTGGTCTAGCGGCCATGGGGTACACAGATACGCAGTATTTT,many,TRBJ2-3,TRBV27,TRBD2
CSARDHGLGSYNSPLHF,TGCAGTGCTAGAGACCACGGGTTGGGCTCCTATAATTCACCCCTCCACTTT,medium-sized,TRBJ1-6,TRBV20-1,NA
CASSPPHGNNEQFF,TGTGCCAGCTCACCACCCCACGGAAACAATGAGCAGTTCTTC,many,TRBJ2-1,TRBV18,NA
CAWKGGTYEQYF,TGTGCCTGGAAAGGCGGAACCTACGAGCAGTACTTC,NA,TRBJ2-7,TRBV30,NA
CASSQSGSGHEQYF,TGTGCCAGCAGCCAGTCAGGGTCCGGGCACGAGCAGTACTTC,many,TRBJ2-7,TRBV14,NA
CASRGTDNTPQHF,TGTGCCAGCAGGGGGACAGACAATACGCCCCAGCATTTT,few,TRBJ1-5,TRBV28,TRBD1
CAISERGADEQFF,TGTGCCATCAGTGAGAGGGGGGCAGATGAGCAGTTCTTC,few,TRBJ2-1,TRBV10-3,NA
CASSPGTAGELFF,TGTGCCAGCTCACCCGGAACGGCCGGGGAGCTGTTTTTT,many,TRBJ2-2,TRBV18,NA
CASSYTVLSSGRTYEQYF,TGTGCCAGCAGTTACACGGTCCTGTCCAGCGGGAGAACCTACGAGCAGTACTTC,medium-sized,TRBJ2-7,TRBV6-2/TRBV6-3,TRBD2
CASSFNRELETQYF,TGCGCCAGCAGCTTTAACAGGGAACTTGAGACCCAGTACTTC,many,TRBJ2-5,TRBV5-1,NA
CASSYKIWNNEAFF,TGTGCCAGCAGTTATAAGATCTGGAACAATGAAGCTTTCTTT,NA,TRBJ1-1,TRBV6-9,NA
CASSFSGGAPNIQYF,TGTGCCAGCAGTTTTAGCGGGGGGGCCCCAAACATTCAGTACTTC,many,TRBJ2-4,TRBV28,TRBD2
CASSPTDTQYF,TGTGCCAGCAGTCCCACAGATACGCAGTATTTT,NA,TRBJ2-3,TRBV12-3/TRBV12-4,NA
CASSQDRGLYNEQFF,TGTGCCAGCAGCCAAGATAGGGGGCTGTACAATGAGCAGTTCTTC,many,TRBJ2-1,TRBV3-1,TRBD1
CASSLGLQGDLFF,TGTGCCAGCAGCTTGGGCCTTCAGGGGGATCTGTTTTTT,many,TRBJ1-4,TRBV6-1,TRBD1
CASSATGFNEKLFF,TGTGCCAGCAGCGCCACGGGGTTCAATGAAAAACTGTTTTTT,many,TRBJ1-4,TRBV7-2,NA
CASSPGTIYNEQFF,TGTGCCAGCTCACCAGGGACGATTTACAATGAGCAGTTCTTC,NA,TRBJ2-1,TRBV18,NA
CASSAAVIGEQYF,TGCGCCAGCAGTGCAGCCGTAATTGGAGAGCAGTACTTC,NA,TRBJ2-7,TRBV10-2,NA
CAWDPFGTAYGYTF,TGTGCCTGGGACCCGTTCGGGACGGCTTATGGCTACACCTTC,medium-sized,TRBJ1-2,TRBV30,NA
CAEGRGAGYEQYF,TGTGCCGAGGGGCGGGGGGCCGGATACGAGCAGTACTTC,NA,TRBJ2-7,TRBV11-2,TRBD2
CASRSPGQPYEQYF,TGTGCCAGCAGATCTCCGGGACAGCCCTACGAGCAGTACTTC,NA,TRBJ2-7,TRBV5-5,TRBD1
CASSLRALPTTNEKLFF,TGCGCCAGCAGCTTGCGAGCTTTACCTACAACTAATGAAAAACTGTTTTTT,NA,TRBJ1-4,TRBV5-1,NA
CASSLQTSGIVNEQFF,TGTGCCAGCAGCCTCCAGACTAGCGGGATAGTAAATGAGCAGTTCTTC,NA,TRBJ2-1,TRBV11-2,TRBD2
CASSQAGVGEQYF,TGCGCCAGCAGCCAAGCAGGGGTCGGCGAGCAGTACTTC,medium-sized,TRBJ2-7,TRBV4-1,NA
CASSRVGTGEQPQHF,TGTGCCAGCAGCCGCGTCGGGACAGGGGAACAGCCCCAGCATTTT,few,TRBJ1-5,TRBV4-2,TRBD1
CASSPRGRETTDTQYF,TGTGCCAGCAGTCCAAGGGGGCGGGAGACCACAGATACGCAGTATTTT,many,TRBJ2-3,TRBV28,NA
CASISAGLVYNEQFF,TGTGCCAGCATCTCAGCTGGACTAGTATACAATGAGCAGTTCTTC,few,TRBJ2-1,TRBV9,TRBD2
CASSRDRSLGDQDTQYF,TGTGCCAGCAGTCGGGACCGGTCGCTTGGCGACCAAGATACCCAGTACTTC,few,TRBJ2-5,TRBV6-2/TRBV6-3,NA